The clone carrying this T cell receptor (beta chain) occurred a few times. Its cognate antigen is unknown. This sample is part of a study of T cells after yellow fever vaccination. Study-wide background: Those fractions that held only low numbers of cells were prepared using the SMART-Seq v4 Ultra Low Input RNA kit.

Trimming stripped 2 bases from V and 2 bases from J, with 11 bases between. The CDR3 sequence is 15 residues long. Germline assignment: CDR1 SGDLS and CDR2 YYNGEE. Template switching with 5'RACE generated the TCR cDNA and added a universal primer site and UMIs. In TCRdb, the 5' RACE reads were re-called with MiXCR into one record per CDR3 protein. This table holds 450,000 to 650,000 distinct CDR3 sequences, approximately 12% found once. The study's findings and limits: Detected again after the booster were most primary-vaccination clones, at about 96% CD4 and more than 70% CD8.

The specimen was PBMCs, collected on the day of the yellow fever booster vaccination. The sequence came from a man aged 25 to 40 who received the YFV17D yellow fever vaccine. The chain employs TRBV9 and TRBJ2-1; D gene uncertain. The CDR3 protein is CASSVSGSPYNEQFF. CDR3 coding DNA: TGTGCCAGCAGCGTTTCCGGGTCCCCCTACAATGAGCAGTTCTTC.